These 21 T cell receptor beta chains were all obtained from the same sample, sequenced in a study of tumor-infiltrating lymphocytes in localized non-small cell lung cancer. Produced via immunoSEQ multiplex PCR; TCRdb's table is partial and in-frame only. Of over 10,000 clones listed, more than 65% were seen once; the top ten hold over 8%. The sample was lung tumor tissue. Receptors originate from a human donor with non-small cell lung cancer.

The rearrangement uses TRBV30 and TRBJ1-1; D is ambiguous. Trimming cost V 0 bases and J 1 base, with 6 bases left between them. Germline V gives CDR1 GTSNPN, CDR2 SVGIG (reference sequence). CDR3 length: 13 residues. CDR3 loop: CAWSVRANTEAFF. The CDR3 DNA reads TGTGCCTGGAGTGTAAGGGCGAACACTGAAGCTTTCTTT.

V is TRBV7-2 and J is TRBJ1-4, with D possibly being TRBD1 (6 bases). The CDR3 is 14 residues long. From germline, CDR1 is SGHTA and CDR2 FQGNSA. Trimming shortened V by 5 bases and J by 4 bases, and 11 bases separated the two germline ends. CDR3 DNA sequence: TGTGCCAGCAGCGAACAGGGTCTTAATGAAAAACTGTTTTTT. As protein: CASSEQGLNEKLFF. Filled out from reference TRBV7-2 and TRBJ1-4, the complete variable domain reads GAGVSQSPSNKVTEKGKDVELRCDPISGHTALYWYRQSLGQGLEFLIYFQGNSAPDKSGLPSDRFSAERTGGSVSTLTIQRTQQEDSAVYLCASSEQGLNEKLFFGSGTQLSVL.

The CDR3 region has the DNA TGTGCCAGCAGTTCGAACTACGAGCAGTACTTC. Its translation: CASSSNYEQYF. The chain employs TRBV6-5 and TRBJ2-7, with no clear D. In germline, CDR1 is MNHEY, CDR2 SVGAGI. This CDR3 has 11 amino acids. Trimming cost V 4 bases and J 3 bases, with 4 bases left between them.

The chain couples TRBV11-3 to TRBJ1-1; 8 bases line up with TRBD1. V lost 1 base and J lost 4; bases outside the gene matches: 2. Germline loops: CDR1 SGHNT, CDR2 YENEEA. This CDR3 is 14 amino acids long. CDR3 DNA: TGTGCCAGCAGCTTAGGGGGACAGGCCACTGAAGCTTTCTTT. This translates into CASSLGGQATEAFF.

The rearrangement joins TRBV21-1 to TRBJ2-7; the D segment call TRBD2 is taken from the table without a DNA check. TRBV21-1 constitutes a pseudogene. There are 12 residues in the CDR3. CDR3 sequence reads: CASSSPDSFQYF. The CDR3 DNA sequence: TGTGCCAGCAGCTCCCCGGACTCATTTCAGTACTTC.

By proportion, this clone is medium-sized. The chain uses TRBV5-1 and TRBJ2-2; weak D call: TRBD1 (5 bases). The V gene's germline CDR1 is SGHRS and CDR2 YFSETQ. This CDR3 contains 17 residues. V lost 0 bases to trimming and J lost 0 bases, with 12 bases between them. The CDR3 loop is CASSLALGATNTGELFF. As DNA, the CDR3 is TGCGCCAGCAGCTTGGCCCTTGGGGCTACGAACACCGGGGAGCTGTTTTTT.

J is TRBJ2-1 and V is TRBV9; 12 positions match TRBD2. The CDR3 spans 16 residues. V was pared by 2 bases and J by 4 bases, with 4 bases of the junction left unmatched. Looked up from germline, CDR1 is SGDLS and CDR2 is YYNGEE. The CDR3 here is CASSVPTSGSYNEQFF. Here the CDR3 DNA reads TGTGCCAGCAGCGTCCCGACTAGCGGGAGTTACAATGAGCAGTTCTTC. The full variable domain, completed using reference TRBV9 and TRBJ2-1, is DSGVTQTPKHLITATGQRVTLRCSPRSGDLSVYWYQQSLDQGLQFLIQYYNGEERAKGNILERFSAQQFPDLHSELNLSSLELGDSALYFCASSVPTSGSYNEQFFGPGTRLTVL.

The chain uses TRBV29-1 and TRBJ2-1; D gene ambiguous. This CDR3 contains 15 residues. CDR1 and CDR2 (germline): SQVTM, ANQGSEA. The V end lost 6 bases, the J end lost 0 bases, and 15 bases lay between the germline ends. As DNA, the CDR3 is TGCAGCGTCGACGGTGACTTCTACTCCTACAATGAGCAGTTCTTC. It encodes CSVDGDFYSYNEQFF.

The rearrangement links TRBV5-4 to TRBJ2-7, with unresolved D. CDR3 length: 16 residues. Trimming left V 4 bases short and J 2 bases short, with 19 bases between. The germline V gene has CDR1 SGHNT and CDR2 YYREEE (reference sequence). The CDR3 reads CASSAWSLSVPYEQYF. The CDR3 DNA is TGTGCCAGCAGCGCGTGGAGTCTGTCGGTTCCCTACGAGCAGTACTTC.

The chain uses TRBV4-1 and TRBJ2-2; the D is unclear. The CDR3 length is 15 residues. Germline CDR1 is MGHRA and CDR2 is YSYEKL. With 0 bases removed from V and 6 bases from J, the gap between germline ends came to 11 bases. The CDR3 nucleotides are TGCGCCAGCAGCCAAGAGTCCCTCCACCCCGGGGAGCTGTTTTTT. Its translation is CASSQESLHPGELFF.

This chain joins TRBV7-6 and TRBJ1-1; 8 bases align to TRBD1. The junction had 9 bases not matched to a gene; V was cut back by 5 bases and J by 4 bases. Germline V CDR1 and CDR2: SGHVS, FNYEAQ. The CDR3 is made up of 15 amino acids. CDR3 sequence (DNA): TGTGCCAGCAGCCTAACAGGACAGGGCGGCACTGAAGCTTTCTTT. Translating it yields CASSLTGQGGTEAFF.

This clone was counted only a few times. V and J are TRBV19 and TRBJ1-5; D is unresolved. Trimming took 5 bases from V and 0 from J, leaving 14 bases between them. Looked up from germline, CDR1 is LNHDA and CDR2 is SQIVND (reference sequence). CDR3 length: 16 amino acids. The DNA for the CDR3 is TGTGCCAGTAGTCTGGACGGCTCTGTTAGCAATCAGCCCCAGCATTTT. This sequence encodes CASSLDGSVSNQPQHF.

The V call is TRBV4-2, the J call TRBJ1-2; possibly TRBD1 for D (5 bases). With 0 bases removed from V and 2 bases from J, the gap between germline ends came to 10 bases. This CDR3 contains 15 residues. Germline V gives CDR1 LGHNA, CDR2 YNFKEQ. CDR3: CASSQDVGANYGYTF. The DNA for the CDR3 is TGTGCCAGCAGCCAAGATGTTGGGGCGAACTATGGCTACACCTTC.

The CDR3 region is CASSIGGTGGYQPQHF. Here the CDR3 DNA reads TGTGCCAGTAGTATAGGAGGGACAGGGGGATATCAGCCCCAGCATTTT. The chain uses TRBV19 and TRBJ1-5; 11 bases fit TRBD1. Germline CDR1 and CDR2: LNHDA and SQIVND (reference sequence). The CDR3 covers 16 residues. V was pared by 1 base and J by 5 bases, with 4 bases of the junction left unmatched.

V usage is TRBV19 and J usage is TRBJ1-2, with 8 nucleotides matching TRBD1. The V and J ends lost 5 bases and 3 bases, in that order; junction bases with no gene match: 14. This CDR3 is built from 17 residues. Germline CDR1 and CDR2: LNHDA and SQIVND (reference sequence). This chain's CDR3 is CASSPLGTGTPYYGYTF. DNA for the CDR3: TGTGCCAGTAGTCCGCTCGGGACAGGAACCCCCTACTATGGCTACACCTTC.

This clone appeared once. The J gene is TRBJ1-1, the V gene TRBV5-4, with D maybe TRBD1 (5 bases). Trimming took off 3 bases at V and 2 bases at J, with 11 bases between the two ends. CDR3 length equals 14 residues. CDR1 SGHNT and CDR2 YYREEE come from the germline V gene (reference sequence). CDR3 sequence reads: CASSSIQGNTEAFF. CDR3 coding DNA: TGTGCCAGCAGCTCCATTCAGGGCAACACTGAAGCTTTCTTT.

This clone was detected once. The chain links TRBV6-6 to TRBJ2-1; D gene unclear. The germline V and J ends were trimmed by 2 bases and 8 bases, with 4 bases remaining between them. CDR3 size: 11 residues. Germline V lookup: CDR1 MNHNY, CDR2 SVGAGI (reference sequence). CDR3 nucleotides: TGTGCCAGCAGTTACCTGGATGAGCAGTTCTTC. Its translation is CASSYLDEQFF.

V gene TRBV13 combines with J gene TRBJ1-2, with TRBD1 matching over 9 bases. The CDR3 is 14 amino acids. Trimming at V came to 8 bases and at J to 3 bases, leaving 7 bases not matched to a gene. Germline V gene lookup returns CDR1 PRHDT and CDR2 FYEKMQ (reference sequence). This CDR3 is CASGQGTGHYGYTF. The CDR3 bases are TGTGCCAGCGGCCAGGGGACAGGGCACTATGGCTACACCTTC.

The CDR3 loop is CASSLASREEQFF. The CDR3 nucleotides read TGTGCCAGCAGCTTGGCTAGCCGGGAGGAGCAGTTCTTC. V usage is TRBV5-4 and J usage is TRBJ2-1; a possible D gene is TRBD2 (6 bases). The CDR3 has 13 amino acids. CDR1 and CDR2 (germline): SGHNT, YYREEE (reference sequence). Trimming stripped 0 bases from V and 10 bases from J, with 11 bases between.

The chain links TRBV19 to TRBJ2-7, with 8 bases aligning to TRBD1. This CDR3 is 14 amino acids long. Trimming at V came to 2 bases and at J to 1 base, leaving 1 base not matched to a gene. CDR1 is LNHDA, CDR2 SQIVND, per germline (reference sequence). CDR3 in amino acids: CASSITGGSYEQYF. The CDR3 DNA reads TGTGCCAGTAGTATAACAGGGGGATCCTACGAGCAGTACTTC. Drawing the rest from reference TRBV19 and TRBJ2-7, the complete variable domain is DGGITQSPKYLFRKEGQNVTLSCEQNLNHDAMYWYRQDPGQGLRLIYYSQIVNDFQKGDIAEGYSVSREKKESFPLTVTSAQKNPTAFYLCASSITGGSYEQYFGPGTRLTVT.

V usage is TRBV19 and J usage is TRBJ2-1; 9 bases map to TRBD2. The CDR3 runs to 17 residues. J was trimmed by 7 bases and V by 1 base; bases with no gene match: 11. Germline lookup yields CDR1 LNHDA and CDR2 SQIVND (reference sequence). CDR3 amino acids: CASSIVASGGNMNEQFF. The CDR3 region has the DNA TGTGCCAGTAGTATAGTAGCGAGCGGGGGGAACATGAATGAGCAGTTCTTC.